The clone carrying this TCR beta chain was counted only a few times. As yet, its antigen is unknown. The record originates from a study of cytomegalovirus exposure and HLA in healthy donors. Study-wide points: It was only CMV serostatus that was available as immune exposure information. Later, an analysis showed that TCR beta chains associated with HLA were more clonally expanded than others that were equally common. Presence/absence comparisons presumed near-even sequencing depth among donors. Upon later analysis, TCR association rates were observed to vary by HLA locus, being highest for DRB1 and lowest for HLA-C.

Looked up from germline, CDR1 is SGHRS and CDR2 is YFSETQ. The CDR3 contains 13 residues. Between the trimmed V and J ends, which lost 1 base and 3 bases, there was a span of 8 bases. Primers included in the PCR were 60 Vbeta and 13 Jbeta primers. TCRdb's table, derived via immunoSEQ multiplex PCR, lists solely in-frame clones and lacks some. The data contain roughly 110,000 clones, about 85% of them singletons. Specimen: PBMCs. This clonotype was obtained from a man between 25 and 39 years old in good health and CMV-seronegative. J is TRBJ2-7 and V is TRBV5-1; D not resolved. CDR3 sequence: CASSLSVDYEQYF. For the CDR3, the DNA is TGCGCCAGCAGCTTGAGTGTAGACTACGAGCAGTACTTC. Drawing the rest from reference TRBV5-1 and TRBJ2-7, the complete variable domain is KAGVTQTPRYLIKTRGQQVTLSCSPISGHRSVSWYQQTPGQGLQFLFEYFSETQRNKGNFPGRFSGRQFSNSRSEMNVSTLELGDSALYLCASSLSVDYEQYFGPGTRLTVT.